This TCR beta chain was recorded in a study of blood T cell repertoires in COVID-19. The wider study: Spain, Italy and the United States supplied samples that represented acute and convalescent COVID-19. The analysed material was cDNA or gDNA that came from T cells, B-cell-depleted T cells, or PBMCs.

Original data processing: Counts of nucleated cells, estimated from reference gene primer amplification, were obtained. Sequencing used immunoSEQ multiplex PCR; TCRdb keeps in-frame clones, though not all of them. V and J calls and clone size are given by that table; D and trimming were obtained from the DNA. The sample shows approximately 150,000 clones, about 88% of them seen only once. Sequencing was done on a sample of peripheral blood. This clonotype was sampled from an elderly woman with acute or convalescent COVID-19.

CDR3 coding DNA: TGTGCCAGCAGTGGAAGACTAGAAAGGGGGCCCCGCAATGAGCAGTTCTTC. Amino acid sequence: CASSGRLERGPRNEQFF. The chain is built from TRBV6-1 and TRBJ2-1; the D gene is possibly TRBD1 (7 bases). CDR3 length equals 17 residues. Trimming stripped 4 bases from V and 6 bases from J, with 22 bases between. Germline loops: CDR1 MNHNS, CDR2 SASEGT.